This TCR beta chain was observed in a study of T cell responses to AZD1222 COVID-19 vaccine. Study-level findings and limits: Nearly half of spike-specific TCRs reportedly go after variant regions that carry no mutations. Repertoire samples came only from after the peak T cell response. Spike-wide vaccine-associated CD4 TCRs dominated at 160-218 and 743-854.

Using immunoSEQ multiplex PCR, the repertoire was profiled, and TCRdb retains in-frame clones only, with some absent. The repertoire holds about 70,000 clones, with approximately 90% as singletons. The CDR3 sequence is 13 residues long. In germline, CDR1 is ENHRY, CDR2 SYGVKD. Trimming took off 4 bases at V and 0 bases at J, with 5 bases between the two ends. Worth noting for this clone: Its specificity is not known.

The V gene is TRBV10-3, the J gene TRBJ2-3; D gene unclear. The source of this sequence is an adult who received the AZD1222 COVID-19 vaccine. Sequenced here: peripheral blood, sampled 28 days after the second AZD1222 dose. Here the CDR3 DNA reads TGTGCCATCAGTGTGGAGAGCACAGATACGCAGTATTTT. Protein product: CAISVESTDTQYF.